These 23 T cell receptor beta chains came from one sample sequenced in a study of blood T cell repertoires in COVID-19. The protocol was immunoSEQ multiplex PCR, while the TCRdb copy is restricted to in-frame clones and leaves out a portion. In the table there are nearly 200,000 clones, about 85% of which are singletons. Sequenced: peripheral blood. Receptors originate from a human donor in a cohort sampled during active COVID-19.

Only a few counts were recorded for this clone. This chain joins TRBV29-1 and TRBJ2-2; D ambiguous. Germline V gene lookup returns CDR1 SQVTM and CDR2 ANQGSEA. The germline V and J ends were trimmed by 5 bases and 6 bases, with 7 bases remaining between them. The CDR3 has 11 amino acids. CDR3 region: CSVHSSGELFF. The DNA for the CDR3 is TGCAGCGTTCACTCATCCGGGGAGCTGTTTTTT.

The genes are TRBV28 and TRBJ2-7; TRBD2 agrees at 11 bases. The CDR3 runs 17 residues. J lost 3 bases, V lost 8 bases, and 15 bases had no gene match. Looked up from germline, CDR1 is MDHEN and CDR2 is SYDVKM. The CDR3 nucleotides are TGTGCCAGCCCCCCCTTGACTAGCGGGAAAAGTAACTACGAGCAGTACTTC. Encoded protein: CASPPLTSGKSNYEQYF.

The chain links TRBV7-2 to TRBJ2-3, with 15 bases aligning to TRBD2. Germline V lookup: CDR1 SGHTA, CDR2 FQGNSA. V lost 4 bases and J lost 4; bases outside the gene matches: 3. The CDR3 is made up of 16 amino acids. In DNA form, the CDR3 reads TGTGCCAGCAGCTGGGGACTAGCGGGGGGTGCAGATACGCAGTATTTT. It translates to CASSWGLAGGADTQYF. The full variable domain, its missing parts supplied by reference TRBV7-2 and TRBJ2-3, is GAGVSQSPSNKVTEKGKDVELRCDPISGHTALYWYRQSLGQGLEFLIYFQGNSAPDKSGLPSDRFSAERTGGSVSTLTIQRTQQEDSAVYLCASSWGLAGGADTQYFGPGTRLTVL.

The V gene is TRBV6-5, the J gene TRBJ2-2, with 9 bases that match TRBD1. CDR1 and CDR2 (germline): MNHEY, SVGAGI. J gave up 9 bases and V 5 bases, and 10 bases lay outside the gene matches. This CDR3 has 15 amino acids. The CDR3 loop is CASSLSGTGWRELFF. CDR3 nucleotides: TGTGCCAGCAGTCTCTCCGGGACAGGGTGGCGGGAGCTGTTTTTT.

This clone was counted once. This chain links TRBV19 with TRBJ2-7; D is possibly TRBD1 (6 bases). The CDR3 covers 14 residues. V was pared by 6 bases and J by 3 bases, with 15 bases between. Germline V gene data show CDR1 as LNHDA and CDR2 as SQIVND (reference sequence). The CDR3, as DNA: TGTGCCAGTAGACCCCGGGACACCAACTACGAGCAGTACTTC. Amino acid sequence: CASRPRDTNYEQYF.

This clone came up once. The rearrangement links TRBV6-5 to TRBJ1-3; TRBD1 aligns across 9 bases. The CDR3 loop spans 14 amino acids. Germline CDR1 reads MNHEY; CDR2 reads SVGAGI. V trimming: 6 bases; J trimming: 0 bases; junction bases outside the gene matches: 0. CDR3 sequence reads: CASRTGGSGNTIYF. The CDR3 nucleotides read TGTGCCAGCAGGACAGGGGGCTCTGGAAACACCATATATTTT.

The CDR3 is CASSVEVAGGEISYEQYV. In nucleotides, the CDR3 is TGTGCCAGCAGCGTAGAAGTTGCGGGGGGCGAAATCTCCTACGAGCAGTACGTC. The rearrangement joins TRBV9 to TRBJ2-7, with 8 bases lining up with TRBD2. Trimming cost V 0 bases and J 0 bases; bases outside gene matches: 11. This CDR3 contains 18 residues. CDR1 SGDLS and CDR2 YYNGEE come from the germline V gene.

This sequence joins TRBV19 and TRBJ2-1, with 13 bases identical to TRBD2. CDR3 length equals 17 residues. Germline V gene lookup returns CDR1 LNHDA and CDR2 SQIVND (reference sequence). Trimming at V came to 3 bases and at J to 5 bases, leaving 7 bases not matched to a gene. The CDR3 region is CASSIWTSGGLHNEQFF. The DNA for the CDR3 is TGTGCCAGTAGTATCTGGACTAGCGGGGGTCTCCACAATGAGCAGTTCTTC.

The CDR3 coding sequence is TGTGCCAGCAGGGCGATGAAGCGGGGGGAAGGGGAGACCCAGTACTTC. This codes for CASRAMKRGEGETQYF. The chain employs TRBV28 and TRBJ2-5; TRBD2 matches at 9 bases. Per germline, CDR1 MDHEN and CDR2 SYDVKM. V gave up 6 bases and J gave up 5 bases; unmatched junction bases: 13. This CDR3 has 16 amino acids.

V usage is TRBV10-3 and J usage is TRBJ2-1; perhaps TRBD1 as D (6 bases). The germline gives CDR1 ENHRY, CDR2 SYGVKD. The CDR3 is 15 residues long. The V gene lost 8 bases and the J gene lost 1 base, with 15 bases spanning the gap. This chain's CDR3 is CAISSFRGSYNEQFF. CDR3 in DNA: TGTGCCATCTCGTCCTTCAGGGGTTCCTACAATGAGCAGTTCTTC.

A single count supports this clone. V is TRBV11-3 and J is TRBJ2-5; TRBD2 matches 7 bases. The CDR3 has 16 residues. CDR1 SGHNT and CDR2 YENEEA come from the germline V gene. Trimming cost V 3 bases and J 5 bases; bases outside gene matches: 12. DNA for the CDR3: TGTGCCAGCAGCTTTCCCAGGGAGGGGTTCAGGGAGACCCAGTACTTC. It yields the protein CASSFPREGFRETQYF.

This clone was seen a handful of times. In DNA, the CDR3 is TGTGCCAGCAGCTTACCGTCTAGCGTCGAGACCCAGTACTTC. Encoded protein: CASSLPSSVETQYF. This chain uses TRBV5-4 with TRBJ2-5, with a possible D match to TRBD2 (6 bases). The CDR3 consists of 14 residues. Trimming removed 2 bases at V and 5 bases at J, with 13 bases between. Germline V gives CDR1 SGHNT, CDR2 YYREEE (reference sequence).

J is TRBJ2-2 and V is TRBV2; the match to TRBD1 covers 8 bases. Trimming cost V 3 bases and J 4 bases; bases outside gene matches: 7. The CDR3 totals 16 residues. CDR1 SNHLY and CDR2 FYNNEI come from the germline V gene. CDR3 in amino acids: CASSDRQGASTGELFF. The DNA of the CDR3 is TGTGCCAGCAGTGATCGCCAGGGGGCATCCACCGGGGAGCTGTTTTTT.

Written as DNA, the CDR3 is TGTGCCAGCAGCCAAGCGGGGGACTGGTACTACGAGCAGTACGTC. Encoded protein: CASSQAGDWYYEQYV. J is TRBJ2-7 and V is TRBV7-8; the match to TRBD2 covers 8 bases. The CDR3 runs to 15 residues. Germline values: CDR1 SGHVS, CDR2 FQNEAQ. The junction had 9 bases not matched to a gene; V was cut back by 5 bases and J by 3 bases.

The genes are TRBV12-3 or TRBV12-4 and TRBJ1-2, with TRBD1 matching 8 bases. The CDR3 consists of 13 residues. V lost 2 bases to trimming and J lost 8 bases; unmatched junction nucleotides: 4. The CDR3 is CASSLNRGGGYTF. CDR3 in DNA: TGTGCCAGCAGTTTAAACAGGGGGGGCGGCTACACCTTC.

The rearrangement links TRBV29-1 to TRBJ2-7; a weak D match, TRBD1 (5 bases). Trimming cost V 7 bases and J 0 bases, with 10 bases left between them. Germline loops: CDR1 SQVTM, CDR2 ANQGSEA. The length of the CDR3 is 12 residues. CDR3 sequence (DNA): TGCAGCGGATGGACAAACTCCTACGAGCAGTACTTC. This codes for CSGWTNSYEQYF.

This clone has a single count. V is TRBV27 and J is TRBJ1-1; TRBD1 agrees at 7 bases. CDR3 length: 14 residues. The ends lost 6 bases at V and 7 bases at J; junction bases unmatched: 11. The V gene's germline CDR1 is MNHEY and CDR2 SMNVEV (reference sequence). In nucleotides, the CDR3 is TGTGCCAGCAGGGGGACAGCGATTTCCATTGAAGCTTTCTTT. It yields the protein CASRGTAISIEAFF.

As for this clone: At one end the junction does not follow the germline gene, possibly because of a read error. The genes are TRBV19 and TRBJ2-7, with 9 bases matching TRBD2. Germline V lookup: CDR1 LNHDA, CDR2 SQIVND (reference sequence). CDR3 size: 15 residues. The CDR3 region has the DNA TGTGCCAGTAGTACATCAAATAGCGGGAGCATCCTACTGGACTTC. Translation gives CASSTSNSGSILLDF.

The chain employs TRBV5-1 and TRBJ1-2, with D perhaps matching TRBD1 (6 bases). Deletions cut 5 bases from V and 1 base from J, with 15 bases between. Per the germline V gene, CDR1 is SGHRS and CDR2 is YFSETQ. The CDR3 runs to 15 residues. The CDR3 reads CASRRGQTHNYGYTF. CDR3 DNA: TGCGCCAGCAGACGCGGACAGACCCATAACTATGGCTACACCTTC.

V and J are TRBV11-2 and TRBJ2-5; TRBD2 matches 7 bases. The CDR3 loop spans 15 amino acids. Germline V gene sequence: CDR1 SGHAT, CDR2 FQNNGV. The J segment lost 7 bases and the V segment lost 5 bases, leaving 13 bases of the junction unmatched. CDR3 DNA sequence: TGTGCCAGCAGCCCAAGGACTACTAGCGTAGGGACCCAGTACTTC. Protein: CASSPRTTSVGTQYF.

The V call is TRBV11-3, the J call TRBJ2-5; 11 bases align to TRBD2. Looked up from germline, CDR1 is SGHNT and CDR2 is YENEEA. V lost 5 bases and J lost 2; bases outside the gene matches: 4. The CDR3 is 15 residues long. The CDR3 is CASSPGTSGQETQYF. The CDR3 DNA follows: TGTGCCAGCAGCCCGGGGACTAGCGGACAAGAGACCCAGTACTTC.

This chain joins TRBV19 and TRBJ2-5; TRBD2 aligns across 12 bases. CDR1 and CDR2 (germline): LNHDA, SQIVND (reference sequence). This CDR3 spans 16 amino acids. V was pared by 5 bases and J by 2 bases, with 6 bases of the junction left unmatched. The CDR3 here is CASSSPGLAGQETQYF. The CDR3 bases are TGTGCCAGTAGTTCGCCCGGACTAGCGGGGCAAGAGACCCAGTACTTC. Using reference TRBV19 and TRBJ2-5 for the parts outside the CDR3, the full variable domain is DGGITQSPKYLFRKEGQNVTLSCEQNLNHDAMYWYRQDPGQGLRLIYYSQIVNDFQKGDIAEGYSVSREKKESFPLTVTSAQKNPTAFYLCASSSPGLAGQETQYFGPGTRLLVL.

The chain is built from TRBV5-1 and TRBJ2-3; 9 nucleotides align to TRBD1. V gave up 5 bases and J gave up 4 bases; unmatched junction bases: 8. Germline lookup yields CDR1 SGHRS and CDR2 YFSETQ. This CDR3 comprises 15 residues. CDR3 nucleotide sequence: TGCGCCAGCAGAAGACAGGGGGAACTCGCAGATACGCAGTATTTT. It yields the protein CASRRQGELADTQYF.